The T cell receptor beta chain described here comes from a study of long-term antiretroviral therapy in people with HIV. Study-level results: Control repertoires displayed wider CDR3 length ranges than the HIV repertoires. Subsequent to ART, diversity was augmented yet persisted below that of transplant donor controls.

Germline CDR1 reads SGHDT; CDR2 reads YYEEEE. The CDR3 is 14 residues long. V dropped 0 bases and J dropped 7 bases, with 13 bases sitting between them. This clone was observed a few times. Antigen unknown. Survey level was the resolution at which the v3.0 immunoSEQ assay ran. Clones were sequenced by immunoSEQ multiplex PCR, and TCRdb holds only the in-frame ones, with some missing. This sample carries about 16,000 clones, over 65% of them seen once, and the ten largest clones take roughly a fifth. J is TRBJ1-1 and V is TRBV5-6; a weak D match, TRBD1 (5 bases). This receptor was taken from a man aged 35 to 55 with HIV. This specimen consisted of unsorted PBMCs, obtained 2.1 years after starting antiretroviral therapy. The CDR3 loop is CASSLDDSLVEAFF. DNA for the CDR3: TGTGCCAGCAGCTTGGACGACAGCCTTGTTGAAGCTTTCTTT.